The source of this T cell receptor (beta chain) is a study of blood T cell repertoires in COVID-19. In the study overall: Acute and convalescent COVID-19 samples came from the United States, Italy and Spain. T cells, B-cell-depleted T cells, or PBMCs provided the cDNA or gDNA that served as material.

CDR3 size: 15 residues. Germline-derived CDR1 and CDR2 are SNHLY and FYNNEI. Trimming removed 7 bases at V and 3 bases at J, with 18 bases between. Per the authors' pipeline: Amplification from reference gene primers served as the basis for estimated nucleated cell counts. Here immunoSEQ multiplex PCR was the method, and the copy in TCRdb shows in-frame clones only, minus some. D and trimming come from the DNA, and the V and J calls and clone size come from that table. Of tens of thousands of clones listed, around 90% are singletons. Specimen: peripheral blood. This chain uses TRBV2 with TRBJ1-2, with D possibly matching TRBD1 (5 bases). The TCR sequence derives from a woman aged 45-65 years in a cohort sampled during active COVID-19. Here the CDR3 reads CASIGALRTDYGYTF. The CDR3 nucleotides are TGTGCCAGCATTGGGGCCCTCCGGACGGACTATGGCTACACCTTC. Combining the CDR3 with reference TRBV2 and TRBJ1-2 gives the whole variable domain EPEVTQTPSHQVTQMGQEVILRCVPISNHLYFYWYRQILGQKVEFLVSFYNNEISEKSEIFDDQFSVERPDGSNFTLKIRSTKLEDSAMYFCASIGALRTDYGYTFGSGTRLTVV.